This record looks at one T cell receptor beta chain sequence and its context. The antigen is undetermined. This specimen comes from a study of T cells in Graves' hyperthyroidism and ophthalmopathy. The investigators amplified TCR beta CDR3 regions from RNA transcripts. The TCR CDR3 first-round RT-PCR relied on the HTBI primer set. Using its own MiXCR run on the multiplex PCR reads, TCRdb lists one record per CDR3 protein. Found here are 300,000 to 450,000 distinct CDR3 sequences, about 14% of them singletons; the top ten hold 9.5% to 11%. Graves' hyperthyroidism showing no ophthalmopathy progression within 18 months was considered stable. Study-level results: Blood also showed most of the thyroid clonotypes that were expanded above 0.001. Through a model of 13 V-J features, ophthalmopathy was separated from stable hyperthyroidism.

The sequenced sample consisted of blood. The TCR was taken from a woman aged 60-75 years with Graves' hyperthyroidism.

The CDR3 region is CAISPGKQETQYF. DNA of the CDR3: TGTGCCATCAGCCCAGGAAAACAAGAGACCCAGTACTTC. V gene TRBV10-3 combines with J gene TRBJ2-5; D not certain. Germline V CDR1 and CDR2: ENHRY, SYGVKD. The CDR3 consists of 13 residues. Trimming shortened V by 6 bases and J by 2 bases, and 10 bases separated the two germline ends.